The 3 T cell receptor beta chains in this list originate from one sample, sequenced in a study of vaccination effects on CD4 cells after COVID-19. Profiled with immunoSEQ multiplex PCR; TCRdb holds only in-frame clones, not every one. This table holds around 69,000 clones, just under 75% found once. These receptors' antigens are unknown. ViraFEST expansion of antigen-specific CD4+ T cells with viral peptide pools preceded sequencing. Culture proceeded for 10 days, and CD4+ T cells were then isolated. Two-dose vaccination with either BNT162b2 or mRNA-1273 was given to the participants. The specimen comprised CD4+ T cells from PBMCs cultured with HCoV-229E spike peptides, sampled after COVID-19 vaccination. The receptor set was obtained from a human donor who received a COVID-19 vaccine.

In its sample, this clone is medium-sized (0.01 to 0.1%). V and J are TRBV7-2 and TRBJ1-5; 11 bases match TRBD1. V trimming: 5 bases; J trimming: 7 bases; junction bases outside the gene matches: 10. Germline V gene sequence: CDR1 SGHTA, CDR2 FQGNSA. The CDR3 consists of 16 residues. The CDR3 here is CASSIMGTGGLQPQHF. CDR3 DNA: TGTGCCAGCAGCATTATGGGGACAGGGGGTTTACAGCCCCAGCATTTT.

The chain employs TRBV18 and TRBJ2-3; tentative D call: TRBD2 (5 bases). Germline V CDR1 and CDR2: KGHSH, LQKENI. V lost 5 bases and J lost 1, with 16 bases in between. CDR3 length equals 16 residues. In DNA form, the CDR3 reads TGTGCCAGCTCATCCCCACTAGGAAGGGGCACAGATACGCAGTATTTT. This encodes CASSSPLGRGTDTQYF.

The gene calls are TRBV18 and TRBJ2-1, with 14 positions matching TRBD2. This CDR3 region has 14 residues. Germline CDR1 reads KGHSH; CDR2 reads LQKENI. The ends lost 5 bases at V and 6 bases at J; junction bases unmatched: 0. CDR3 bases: TGTGCCAGCTCAGGACTAGCGGGGGGCAATGAGCAGTTCTTC. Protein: CASSGLAGGNEQFF. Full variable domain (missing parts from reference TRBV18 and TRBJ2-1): NAGVMQNPRHLVRRRGQEARLRCSPMKGHSHVYWYRQLPEEGLKFMVYLQKENIIDESGMPKERFSAEFPKEGPSILRIQQVVRGDSAAYFCASSGLAGGNEQFFGPGTRLTVL.